These 28 T cell receptor beta chains came from one sample sequenced in a study of regulatory T cells in long-lasting Graves disease. Time point in this sample: newly diagnosed GD, antithyroid drugs for less than 3 months. The TCR library was made from RNA that had been extracted from PBMCs in TRIzol. iRepertoire HTBI primers and Arm-PCR of CDR3 regions built TCR beta libraries. Via MiXCR, TCRdb re-called the multiplex PCR reads, giving one row per CDR3 protein. Counted here are approximately 400,000 distinct CDR3 sequences, more than 12% occurring once; the ten biggest clones make up around 17%. In addition, the sample was reused for a study of T cells in Graves' hyperthyroidism and ophthalmopathy.

Specimen: peripheral blood mononuclear cells (PBMCs), collected at new diagnosis, from a patient treated with antithyroid drugs. These receptors were collected from a woman between 25 and 40 years old with Graves disease.

V is TRBV7-9 and J is TRBJ1-5; the D gene is possibly TRBD1 (6 bases). V was clipped by 1 base and J by 7 bases, with 11 bases between them. CDR1 is SEHNR and CDR2 is FQNEAQ in the germline V gene (reference sequence). This CDR3 is 14 amino acids long. CDR3 sequence (DNA): TGTGCCAGCAGCTTAGTGGGGGCAAGGCAGCCCCAGCATTTT. Its protein is CASSLVGARQPQHF.

This clonotype was seen many times. The chain has TRBV20-1 and TRBJ2-5, with 8 bases that match TRBD1. This CDR3 region has 15 residues. V was clipped by 1 base and J by 0 bases; unmatched bases: 4. Germline CDR1 DFQATT, CDR2 SNEGSKA (reference sequence). In DNA form, the CDR3 reads TGCAGTGCTAGAGGGGACAGGCCCTACCAAGAGACCCAGTACTTC. Translated, it gives CSARGDRPYQETQYF.

Comments on this clonotype: Since a much larger clone is just one base distant, this may be a read error. The CDR3 does not end in the conserved phenylalanine or tryptophan, so this is likely a read error. The chain carries TRBV2 and TRBJ2-4; D is perhaps TRBD1 (6 bases). This CDR3 region has 13 residues. The germline CDR1 and CDR2 sequences are SNHLY and FYNNEI. Between the trimmed V and J ends, which lost 7 bases and 1 base, there was a span of 8 bases. In nucleotides, the CDR3 is TGTGCCAGCAACAGGGCGGCCAAAAACATTCAGTACCTC. The encoded protein is CASNRAAKNIQYL.

This clonotype occurred a few times. The chain couples TRBV20-1 to TRBJ2-7; 9 bases are a match to TRBD1. The CDR3 loop spans 15 amino acids. Germline assignment: CDR1 DFQATT and CDR2 SNEGSKA (reference sequence). V dropped 2 bases and J dropped 3; count of bases not matched to a gene: 8. The CDR3 sequence: CSARFAGQGSYEQYF. The DNA of the CDR3 is TGCAGTGCTAGATTCGCGGGACAGGGAAGCTACGAGCAGTACTTC.

Points on this clonotype: A junction boundary mismatches the germline segment, possibly from a read error. The chain joins TRBV7-9 to TRBJ2-7; 8 nucleotides line up with TRBD2. CDR1 SEHNR and CDR2 FQNEAQ come from the germline V gene (reference sequence). The CDR3 is 13 amino acids. CDR3 coding DNA: TGTGCCACCAGCGGACCGGGACTAGAGGAGCAGTACTTC. It translates to CATSGPGLEEQYF. Variable domain in full (rest from reference TRBV7-9 and TRBJ2-7): DTGVSQNPRHKITKRGQNVTFRCDPISEHNRLYWYRQTLGQGPEFLTYFQNEAQLEKSRLLSDRFSAERPKGSFSTLEIQRTEQGDSAMYLCATSGPGLEEQYFGPGTRLTVT.

Many counts were recorded for this clonotype. J is TRBJ2-5 and V is TRBV19; D could derive from TRBD1 or TRBD2 (5 bases each). CDR3 length equals 14 residues. Per the germline V gene, CDR1 is LNHDA and CDR2 is SQIVND (reference sequence). Trimming removed 6 bases from V and 3 bases from J, with 14 bases in between. The chain's CDR3 is CASRPGGVEETQYF. DNA of the CDR3: TGTGCCAGTAGACCTGGGGGAGTTGAAGAGACCCAGTACTTC.

The V and J genes are TRBV10-1 and TRBJ1-6; TRBD1 is a possible D gene (5 bases). With 5 bases removed from V and 13 bases from J, the gap between germline ends came to 18 bases. The CDR3 spans 14 residues. Germline values: CDR1 WNHNN, CDR2 SYGVQD (reference sequence). CDR3 coding DNA: TGCGCCAGCAGTCCCCACGCGGGGAGGGGTCCCCTCCACTTT. Its protein is CASSPHAGRGPLHF.

A few counts support this clonotype. J is TRBJ1-2 and V is TRBV6-1; 9 nucleotides match TRBD1. This CDR3 has 15 amino acids. Germline values: CDR1 MNHNS, CDR2 SASEGT. J gave up 3 bases and V 7 bases, and 9 bases lay outside the gene matches. CDR3 sequence reads: CASIDRDRVYYGYTF. For the CDR3, the DNA is TGTGCCAGCATCGACCGGGACAGGGTTTACTATGGCTACACCTTC.

This clonotype was detected a few times. The rearrangement links TRBV19 to TRBJ2-4; 9 bases are shared with TRBD1. The V and J ends lost 1 base and 13 bases, in that order; junction bases with no gene match: 17. From germline, CDR1 is LNHDA and CDR2 SQIVND (reference sequence). CDR3 size: 17 residues. CDR3 amino acids: CASSIVGQGLNADLQYF. The CDR3 DNA is TGTGCCAGTAGTATAGTCGGACAGGGGCTGAATGCCGACTTGCAGTACTTC.

A word on this clonotype: A clone one base away is much larger, so this may be a read error. The chain couples TRBV18 to TRBJ2-2, with D perhaps given as TRBD1 or TRBD2 (5 bases each). This CDR3 is built from 16 residues. Between the trimmed V and J ends, which lost 3 bases and 0 bases, there was a span of 11 bases. Germline V lookup: CDR1 KGHSH, CDR2 LQKENI. The CDR3 bases are TGTGCCAGCTCACCGAGGGGACGGACGAACACCGGGGAGCTGTTTTTT. Translation gives CASSPRGRTNTGELFF.

The genes are TRBV6-2 or TRBV6-3 and TRBJ1-3; D not certain. With 5 bases removed from V and 0 bases from J, the gap between germline ends came to 11 bases. The CDR3 runs 15 residues. Germline V gene lookup returns CDR1 MNHEY and CDR2 SVGEGT. For the CDR3, the DNA is TGTGCCAGCAGTGAATGGGCATACTCTGGAAACACCATATATTTT. It specifies CASSEWAYSGNTIYF.

This clonotype was picked up a small number of times. This chain connects TRBV2 to TRBJ2-7; 7 nucleotides agree with TRBD1. CDR3 length: 15 amino acids. The V segment lost 2 bases and the J segment 2 bases; nucleotides outside the gene matches: 6. CDR1 and CDR2 from the germline V gene are SNHLY and FYNNEI. The CDR3: CASSESGGRPYEQYF. In DNA form, the CDR3 reads TGTGCCAGCAGTGAATCAGGGGGACGCCCCTACGAGCAGTACTTC.

This clonotype appeared many times. The chain employs TRBV28 and TRBJ1-5; unclear D gene. The CDR3 length is 15 residues. CDR1 MDHEN and CDR2 SYDVKM come from the germline V gene. Trimming left V 3 bases short and J 4 bases short, with 13 bases between. This CDR3 reads CASSLRSLPNQPQHF. The CDR3 coding sequence is TGTGCCAGCAGTTTGAGAAGCCTTCCTAATCAGCCCCAGCATTTT.

This rearrangement joins TRBV14 to TRBJ2-1; either TRBD1 or TRBD2 may supply D (5 bases each). Near its end, the DNA agrees better with TRBJ2-7, so the J call may be wrong. The CDR3 contains 13 residues. From germline, CDR1 is SGHDN and CDR2 FVKESK. The CDR3 loop reads CASSQARDAIQYF. CDR3 coding DNA: TGTGCCAGCAGCCAAGCCCGGGACGCTATACAGTACTTC.

This clonotype was counted a few times. The rearrangement joins TRBV9 to TRBJ2-1, with 13 nucleotides matching TRBD2. Germline assignment: CDR1 SGDLS and CDR2 YYNGEE. This CDR3 region has 17 residues. The ends lost 1 base at V and 9 bases at J; junction bases unmatched: 10. CDR3 region: CASSVRRTSGSSVEQFF. DNA of the CDR3: TGTGCCAGCAGCGTAAGGAGGACTAGCGGGAGTAGTGTTGAGCAGTTCTTC.

At least ten counts were recorded for this clonotype. Written as DNA, the CDR3 is TGTGCCAGCAGTTTTACAGGGGCCTATGGCTACACCTTC. This gives the protein CASSFTGAYGYTF. The chain uses TRBV7-9 and TRBJ1-2, with 7 bases aligning to TRBD1. The CDR3 has 13 amino acids. Losses at the gene ends were 6 bases for V and 4 bases for J; bases not matched to a gene: 5. Germline-derived CDR1 and CDR2 are SEHNR and FQNEAQ (reference sequence).

This clonotype was seen at least ten times. The CDR3: CSAGSTYYEQYF. The CDR3 nucleotides are TGCAGTGCTGGTTCGACCTACTACGAGCAGTACTTC. The chain carries TRBV20-1 and TRBJ2-7; D gene ambiguous. Looked up from germline, CDR1 is DFQATT and CDR2 is SNEGSKA (reference sequence). The CDR3 has 12 amino acids. V gave up 5 bases and J gave up 3 bases, with 11 bases separating them.

A remark on this clonotype: As the CDR3 is not closed by the conserved phenylalanine or tryptophan, this likely results from a read error. V usage is TRBV5-1 and J usage is TRBJ2-7; D might be TRBD1 or TRBD2, each matching 5 bases. The CDR3 extends over 15 amino acids. CDR1 is SGHRS and CDR2 is YFSETQ in the germline V gene. V lost 0 bases, J lost 7 bases, and 17 bases lay in between. The CDR3 sequence: CASSLGGTPYNEQYL. The CDR3 DNA reads TGCGCCAGCAGCTTGGGTGGGACGCCCTACAATGAGCAGTACCTC.

A note on this clonotype: A much more abundant neighbour one base away suggests this may be a read error. The V gene is TRBV6-6, the J gene TRBJ2-2, with 9 bases that match TRBD2. J was trimmed by 16 bases and V by 4 bases; bases with no gene match: 7. Germline values: CDR1 MNHNY, CDR2 SVGAGI (reference sequence). This CDR3 contains 12 residues. The CDR3 loop reads CASSSGLAHPFF. The CDR3 bases are TGTGCCAGCAGTTCGGGACTAGCCCACCCGTTTTTT.

V is TRBV7-9 and J is TRBJ2-1, with no clear D. CDR3 length: 12 residues. Per germline, CDR1 SEHNR and CDR2 FQNEAQ (reference sequence). With 4 bases removed from V and 10 bases from J, the gap between germline ends came to 11 bases. The CDR3 is CASSSDANEQFF. The CDR3 nucleotides are TGTGCCAGCAGCTCTGACGCCAACGAGCAGTTCTTC.

The rearrangement uses TRBV30 and TRBJ2-3; 9 bases match TRBD1. Germline CDR1 reads GTSNPN; CDR2 reads SVGIG (reference sequence). V lost 4 bases to trimming and J lost 4 bases; unmatched junction nucleotides: 6. The CDR3 is 14 amino acids. The DNA of the CDR3 is TGTGCCTGGAACCCGGGACAGGGCGCAGATACGCAGTATTTT. Translated, it gives CAWNPGQGADTQYF.

Ten or more counts support this clonotype. This rearrangement joins TRBV20-1 to TRBJ2-7, with 9 bases matching TRBD2. Germline V gene lookup returns CDR1 DFQATT and CDR2 SNEGSKA (reference sequence). This CDR3 comprises 17 residues. Trimming removed 0 bases from V and 2 bases from J; junction bases left unmatched: 11. CDR3 region: CSAREGTRLADTYEQYF. The CDR3 nucleotides are TGCAGTGCTAGAGAGGGGACCCGACTAGCGGACACCTACGAGCAGTACTTC.

The sample holds many counts of this clonotype. The chain recombines TRBV12-3 or TRBV12-4 with TRBJ2-7, with TRBD1 as a possible D gene (7 bases). The CDR3 totals 13 residues. Trimming took 6 bases from V and 6 from J, leaving 15 bases between them. The CDR3 coding sequence is TGTGCCAGCAGCCGCAGGGGGGATAGCGAGCAGTACTTC. Translating gives CASSRRGDSEQYF.

The table lists this clonotype with many counts. This chain uses TRBV20-1 with TRBJ2-7; TRBD2 is a possible D gene (5 bases). Trimming pared 8 bases from V and 3 bases from J, leaving 14 bases between. This CDR3 is 12 amino acids long. Germline CDR1 is DFQATT and CDR2 is SNEGSKA (reference sequence). The CDR3 protein is CSPAQSGYEQYF. CDR3 bases: TGCAGTCCCGCCCAAAGCGGCTACGAGCAGTACTTC.

This clonotype was observed a handful of times. The chain has TRBV5-1 and TRBJ2-5, with a possible D match to TRBD2 (7 bases). CDR1 SGHRS and CDR2 YFSETQ come from the germline V gene. The CDR3 spans 14 residues. The V and J ends lost 7 bases and 4 bases respectively, with 17 bases between them. The CDR3 here is CASGPGEGLETQYF. CDR3 nucleotides: TGCGCCAGCGGCCCAGGGGAGGGCTTAGAGACCCAGTACTTC. Full variable domain (remainder filled in from reference TRBV5-1 and TRBJ2-5): KAGVTQTPRYLIKTRGQQVTLSCSPISGHRSVSWYQQTPGQGLQFLFEYFSETQRNKGNFPGRFSGRQFSNSRSEMNVSTLELGDSALYLCASGPGEGLETQYFGPGTRLLVL.

In its sample, this clonotype was seen a few times. V is TRBV24-1 and J is TRBJ2-7; 9 bases agree with TRBD2. The CDR3 length is 17 residues. CDR1 is KGHDR and CDR2 is SFDVKD in the germline V gene. With 3 bases clipped from V and 5 bases from J, the junction kept 13 bases outside the gene matches. Here the CDR3 reads CATSDETSGLAPNEQYF. The DNA of the CDR3 is TGTGCCACCAGTGATGAGACCTCCGGACTAGCGCCCAACGAGCAGTACTTC.

As for this clonotype: The germline gene is not matched at one end of the junction; a read error may be the cause. The gene calls are TRBV29-1 and TRBJ1-2, with D tentatively TRBD1 (5 bases). The CDR3 consists of 12 residues. CDR1 is SQVTM and CDR2 is ANQGSEA in the germline V gene. CDR3 protein: CSARARGWGYAF. The CDR3, as DNA: TGCAGCGCCCGAGCGAGGGGCTGGGGCTACGCCTTC.

This clonotype showed up many times. The rearrangement uses TRBV7-9 and TRBJ2-3; D remains unclear. The germline V gene encodes CDR1 SEHNR and CDR2 FQNEAQ (reference sequence). There are 14 residues in the CDR3. V was shortened by 6 bases and J by 1 base, with 11 bases between the two germline ends. CDR3 protein: CASRRRDRTDTQYF. The CDR3 DNA sequence: TGTGCCAGCAGACGAAGAGACCGCACAGATACGCAGTATTTT.